Below, 9 T cell receptor beta chains from the same sample are listed, as sequenced in a study of T cell changes during pregnancy in multiple sclerosis. TCRdb's table, derived via immunoSEQ multiplex PCR, lists solely in-frame clones and lacks some. This sample has tens of thousands of clones, with 90% to 95% found just once. Material: peripheral blood, obtained in the second trimester of pregnancy. These receptors were taken from a female donor in good health, enrolled as a control in a pregnancy study.

The chain employs TRBV4-1 and TRBJ2-3; TRBD2 matches at 11 bases. This CDR3 has 18 amino acids. Trimming cost V 2 bases and J 2 bases; bases outside gene matches: 9. Germline V gene sequence: CDR1 MGHRA, CDR2 YSYEKL. The CDR3 coding sequence is TGCGCCAGCAGCCAAAGAGGAACGACTAGCGGGGTCACAGATACGCAGTATTTT. This sequence encodes CASSQRGTTSGVTDTQYF.

The chain couples TRBV5-5 to TRBJ2-3; TRBD1 might be the D (5 bases). This CDR3 spans 16 amino acids. The V and J ends lost 0 bases and 0 bases respectively, with 11 bases between them. Germline CDR1 SGHKS, CDR2 YYEKEE (reference sequence). In nucleotides, the CDR3 is TGTGCCAGCAGCTTGGAACAGGTACCTAGCACAGATACGCAGTATTTT. Translation: CASSLEQVPSTDTQYF. The variable domain in full, with the rest retrieved from reference TRBV5-5 and TRBJ2-3, is DAGVTQSPTHLIKTRGQQVTLRCSPISGHKSVSWYQQVLGQGPQFIFQYYEKEERGRGNFPDRFSARQFPNYSSELNVNALLLGDSALYLCASSLEQVPSTDTQYFGPGTRLTVL.

The V call is TRBV27, the J call TRBJ2-7; the match to TRBD2 covers 8 bases. CDR3 length: 16 residues. V was clipped by 3 bases and J by 4 bases; unmatched bases: 11. Germline CDR1 is MNHEY and CDR2 is SMNVEV (reference sequence). The CDR3 DNA is TGTGCCAGCAGTTTGTCTAGCGGGCGTCCAATATACGAGCAGTACTTC. It codes for CASSLSSGRPIYEQYF.

This chain links TRBV4-3 with TRBJ1-1; D unresolved. CDR3 length: 14 residues. Trimming took off 1 base at V and 2 bases at J, with 8 bases between the two ends. The V gene's germline CDR1 is LGHNA and CDR2 YSLEER. The CDR3 nucleotides read TGCGCCAGCAGCCAAGGGCCAGGCAACACTGAAGCTTTCTTT. It codes for CASSQGPGNTEAFF.

V and J are TRBV7-9 and TRBJ1-4; TRBD1 might be the D (6 bases). Germline CDR1 is SEHNR and CDR2 is FQNEAQ (reference sequence). This CDR3 is 16 amino acids long. V was trimmed by 4 bases and J by 6 bases, leaving 18 bases between them. In DNA form, the CDR3 reads TGTGCCAGCAGCTCCTTTATGACAGGCACTCATGAAAAACTGTTTTTT. Translation: CASSSFMTGTHEKLFF. Combining the CDR3 with reference TRBV7-9 and TRBJ1-4 gives the whole variable domain DTGVSQNPRHKITKRGQNVTFRCDPISEHNRLYWYRQTLGQGPEFLTYFQNEAQLEKSRLLSDRFSAERPKGSFSTLEIQRTEQGDSAMYLCASSSFMTGTHEKLFFGSGTQLSVL.

The chain carries TRBV19 and TRBJ1-3; D possibly corresponds to TRBD1 (5 bases). CDR1 LNHDA and CDR2 SQIVND come from the germline V gene (reference sequence). The ends were cut back, 3 bases at V and 3 bases at J, with 6 bases in the middle. The CDR3 is 13 amino acids. As DNA, the CDR3 is TGTGCCAGTAGTATCCAGGGTGGAAACACCATATATTTT. This codes for CASSIQGGNTIYF.

The chain has TRBV6-6 and TRBJ1-5; a weak D match, TRBD1 (5 bases). V was trimmed by 0 bases and J by 5 bases, leaving 8 bases between them. The CDR3 has 14 residues. Germline assignment: CDR1 MNHNY and CDR2 SVGAGI (reference sequence). In DNA, the CDR3 is TGTGCCAGCAGTTACTCGCAAGGGGATCAGCCCCAGCATTTT. Amino acid sequence: CASSYSQGDQPQHF.

This chain joins TRBV11-3 and TRBJ1-1; 9 bases are shared with TRBD1. The CDR3 has 18 amino acids. V trimming: 1 base; J trimming: 1 base; junction bases outside the gene matches: 10. Per the germline V gene, CDR1 is SGHNT and CDR2 is YENEEA. The CDR3 sequence: CASSLVGTGFRRNTEAFF. The CDR3 DNA is TGTGCCAGCAGCTTAGTGGGGACAGGGTTCAGAAGGAACACTGAAGCTTTCTTT. The variable domain in full, with the rest retrieved from reference TRBV11-3 and TRBJ1-1, is EAGVVQSPRYKIIEKKQPVAFWCNPISGHNTLYWYLQNLGQGPELLIRYENEEAVDDSQLPKDRFSAERLKGVDSTLKIQPAELGDSAVYLCASSLVGTGFRRNTEAFFGQGTRLTVV.

The gene calls are TRBV6-1 and TRBJ2-1; D unresolved. Germline V gene data show CDR1 as MNHNS and CDR2 as SASEGT. V was pared by 5 bases and J by 0 bases, with 11 bases between. CDR3 length equals 15 residues. The CDR3 loop reads CASSSLTSSYNEQFF. CDR3 coding DNA: TGTGCCAGCAGTTCCCTGACAAGCTCCTACAATGAGCAGTTCTTC.